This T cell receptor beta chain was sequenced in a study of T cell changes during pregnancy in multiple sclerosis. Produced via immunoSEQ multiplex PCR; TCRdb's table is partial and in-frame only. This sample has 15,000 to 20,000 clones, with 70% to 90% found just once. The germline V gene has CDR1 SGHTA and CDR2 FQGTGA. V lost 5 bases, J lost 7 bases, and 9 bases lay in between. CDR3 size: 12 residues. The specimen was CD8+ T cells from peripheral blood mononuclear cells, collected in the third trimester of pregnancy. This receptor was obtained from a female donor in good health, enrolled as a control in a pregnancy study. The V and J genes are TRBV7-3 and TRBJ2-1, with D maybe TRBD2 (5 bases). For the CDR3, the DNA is TGTGCCAGCAGCGGCGGAGGAAATGAGCAGTTCTTC. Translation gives CASSGGGNEQFF.